This TCR beta chain appears in the sequencing data of a study of beta chain features in type 1 diabetes. Study information: The patient and healthy donor groups were comparable for age, gender and cell yields. Points from the study as a whole: In patients and controls equally, PCR might favor templates that are shorter.

Of the isolated RNA, all was reverse transcribed, and so the sequenced material was expressed TCRB transcripts. Clones were sequenced by immunoSEQ multiplex PCR, and TCRdb holds only the in-frame ones, with some missing. Of nearly 250,000 clones detected, 11% to 15% appear once; the ten largest clones hold roughly 0.024%. In regard to this clone: Antigen: not known.

Every participating donor gave one draw, a heparinised blood sample averaging around 0.11 L. The receptor was isolated from a middle-aged woman in good health. Sequenced: naive CD4+ T cells from blood.

The CDR3 sequence: CASSRGGQLQETQYF. CDR3 DNA: TGCGCCAGCAGCCGGGGCGGACAGTTACAAGAGACCCAGTACTTC. This chain uses TRBV5-1 with TRBJ2-5; TRBD1 might be the D (6 bases). Trimming cost V 4 bases and J 2 bases, with 15 bases left between them. The CDR3 contains 15 residues. The germline V gene has CDR1 SGHRS and CDR2 YFSETQ.